What follows are 10 T cell receptor beta chains derived from one specimen sequenced in a study of T-cell reconstitution after alpha-beta-depleted transplantation in children. Unique molecular identifiers were incorporated into the prepared TCRbeta library. TCRdb called the PCR reads again in MiXCR, with one record for every CDR3 protein. Found here are about 400,000 distinct CDR3 sequences, 20% of them singletons; the top ten hold 3.8%. Sequences were derived from PBMCs from the stem cell graft donor, sampled from the stem cell graft. The receptors shown here come from a human donor who donated a stem cell graft to a child with acute myeloid leukemia.

The rearrangement uses TRBV5-1 and TRBJ2-1, with 12 positions matching TRBD2. Per the germline V gene, CDR1 is SGHRS and CDR2 is YFSETQ. The CDR3 sequence is 17 residues long. V lost 3 bases to trimming and J lost 2 bases; unmatched junction nucleotides: 6. CDR3 sequence reads: CASSSGLAGFAYNEQFF. CDR3 DNA: TGCGCCAGCAGCTCTGGACTAGCGGGATTTGCCTACAATGAGCAGTTCTTC.

This clonotype came up a few times. V and J are TRBV29-1 and TRBJ2-7; possible D gene TRBD2, 6 bases. The CDR3 covers 14 residues. From germline, CDR1 is SQVTM and CDR2 ANQGSEA. Trimming shortened V by 6 bases and J by 6 bases, and 21 bases separated the two germline ends. The CDR3, as DNA: TGCAGCGTGGCACGTTTCCTGGACGGGGGCGAGCAGTACTTC. It specifies CSVARFLDGGEQYF.

Here the CDR3 reads CASSLYERETQYF. The DNA of the CDR3 is TGTGCCAGCAGCTTATATGAGAGGGAGACCCAGTACTTC. This chain joins TRBV7-9 and TRBJ2-5; no reliable D call. Germline V gives CDR1 SEHNR, CDR2 FQNEAQ (reference sequence). V was clipped by 2 bases and J by 5 bases, with 9 bases between them. This CDR3 comprises 13 residues.

The sample holds many counts of this clonotype. The chain recombines TRBV7-2 with TRBJ2-5; D call uncertain. Germline V gene lookup returns CDR1 SGHTA and CDR2 FQGNSA. Trimming shortened V by 1 base and J by 7 bases, and 13 bases separated the two germline ends. The CDR3 has 14 amino acids. The CDR3, as DNA: TGTGCCAGCAGCTTAGACCGAGGTCTTGTGACCCAGTACTTC. Residues: CASSLDRGLVTQYF.

In its sample, this clonotype was seen a few times. The chain has TRBV12-3 or TRBV12-4 and TRBJ2-7; 10 nucleotides match TRBD2. Germline trimming cut 6 bases from V and 0 bases from J; bases unmatched to any gene: 5. This CDR3 has 15 amino acids. CDR3 region: CASSTSGKSSYEQYF. The DNA for the CDR3 is TGTGCCAGCAGCACTAGCGGGAAGAGCTCCTACGAGCAGTACTTC.

The chain employs TRBV5-1 and TRBJ1-1; D possibly corresponds to TRBD1 (5 bases). V lost 0 bases to trimming and J lost 4 bases, with 10 bases between them. Germline lookup yields CDR1 SGHRS and CDR2 YFSETQ. CDR3 length equals 14 residues. The CDR3 loop is CASSLETATTEAFF. DNA of the CDR3: TGCGCCAGCAGCTTGGAGACAGCAACCACTGAAGCTTTCTTT.

The genes are TRBV5-1 and TRBJ2-5, with D unclear. Germline-derived CDR1 and CDR2 are SGHRS and YFSETQ. This CDR3 region has 14 residues. V lost 0 bases and J 7 bases, leaving 13 bases between the germline ends. CDR3 bases: TGCGCCAGCAGCTTGGAACCGACACTCGGGACCCAGTACTTC. Residues: CASSLEPTLGTQYF.

The chain couples TRBV11-2 to TRBJ2-1; perhaps TRBD1 as D (6 bases). V shed 5 bases and J shed 10 bases, with 15 bases lying between them. The germline V gene has CDR1 SGHAT and CDR2 FQNNGV. This CDR3 is 13 amino acids long. The chain's CDR3 is CASSTKQGREQFF. The DNA of the CDR3 is TGTGCCAGCAGCACCAAACAGGGAAGGGAGCAGTTCTTC.

The V gene is TRBV12-3 or TRBV12-4, the J gene TRBJ2-1; D possibly corresponds to TRBD1 (6 bases). This CDR3 is 14 amino acids long. Trimming pared 6 bases from V and 7 bases from J, leaving 16 bases between. The CDR3 here is CASRPNQGLNEQFF. Here the CDR3 DNA reads TGTGCCAGCAGACCTAACCAGGGGCTGAATGAGCAGTTCTTC.

This clonotype was seen ten or more times. The chain links TRBV12-3 or TRBV12-4 to TRBJ1-5; D is perhaps TRBD1 (5 bases). Trimming took 1 base from V and 10 from J, leaving 8 bases between them. The CDR3 has 12 amino acids. In DNA, the CDR3 is TGTGCCAGCAGTTTAGTAGGGGTACCCCAGCATTTT. This codes for CASSLVGVPQHF.